This is a list of T cell receptor beta chains from one sample in a study of post-analysis software for immune sequencing data. Using its own MiXCR run on the PCR reads, TCRdb lists one record per CDR3 protein. The data hold approximately 180,000 distinct CDR3 sequences, with approximately 31% observed a single time. The sample comprised blood. The origin of the receptors is a girl aged 5-17 years with multiple sclerosis. CDR3s include the opening cysteine and the closing phenylalanine or tryptophan. Fields, in order: V gene, J gene, CDR3 length, D gene, clone size, CDR3 protein, CDR3 DNA. D genes are given only for firm matches. Clone size is shown for a subset of rows, as once, few, many or a class of expanded clone.

TRBV27	TRBJ2-7	15	-	-	CASSLTGTKEDEQYF	TGTGCCAGCAGTTTGACCGGGACCAAGGAGGACGAGCAGTACTTC
TRBV10-1	TRBJ2-1	16	TRBD2	-	CASSEQAGGPGSEQFF	TGCGCCAGCAGTGAGCAAGCGGGAGGGCCAGGCAGTGAGCAGTTCTTC
TRBV7-2	TRBJ2-1	13	TRBD2	many	CASSATSGNEQFF	TGTGCCAGCAGCGCGACTAGCGGCAATGAGCAGTTCTTC
TRBV12-3/TRBV12-4	TRBJ1-2	17	-	many	CASSKLLRSGAFYGYTF	TGTGCCAGCAGTAAGCTCCTCCGTTCAGGAGCGTTCTATGGCTACACCTTC
TRBV27	TRBJ1-2	14	-	many	CASRSLGLSYGYTF	TGTGCCAGCAGGAGCCTGGGGTTGAGCTATGGCTACACCTTC
TRBV12-3/TRBV12-4	TRBJ2-5	13	-	many	CASGNSGSETQYF	TGTGCCAGCGGGAATAGTGGGAGTGAGACCCAGTACTTC
TRBV5-1	TRBJ1-5	15	-	-	CASRLDDRHNQPQHF	TGCGCCAGCAGACTAGATGACAGGCACAATCAGCCCCAGCATTTT
TRBV5-1	TRBJ2-7	13	-	-	CASSLAQDYEQYF	TGCGCCAGCAGCTTGGCACAGGACTACGAGCAGTACTTC
TRBV11-2	TRBJ2-3	18	TRBD2	-	CASSSGTSGRRSTDTQYF	TGTGCCAGCAGCTCCGGGACTAGCGGGAGACGGAGCACAGATACGCAGTATTTT
TRBV7-2	TRBJ2-7	16	-	few	CAGSLTASDQAYEQYF	TGTGCCGGCAGCTTAACAGCTAGCGATCAAGCCTACGAGCAGTACTTC
TRBV29-1	TRBJ2-3	12	-	-	CSVVEGTDTQYF	TGCAGCGTTGTTGAGGGGACAGATACGCAGTATTTT
TRBV7-2	TRBJ2-5	15	-	-	CASSLGFSGAGEQYF	TGTGCCAGCAGCTTAGGATTCTCGGGGGCGGGGGAGCAGTACTTC
TRBV28	TRBJ2-1	15	TRBD2	many	CATTAAGREEGEQFF	TGTGCCACCACCGCTGCGGGGAGGGAGGAAGGTGAGCAGTTCTTC
TRBV11-2	TRBJ2-5	15	TRBD2	few	CASSLGLAVQETQYF	TGTGCCAGCAGCTTAGGGCTAGCGGTTCAAGAGACCCAGTACTTC
TRBV7-2	TRBJ1-5	18	-	-	CASSFSQRTADAHQPQHF	TGTGCCAGCAGCTTCTCGCAACGGACAGCGGACGCTCATCAGCCCCAGCATTTT
TRBV5-1	TRBJ2-2	15	-	-	CASGLAPGQDGELFF	TGCGCCAGCGGCTTGGCACCAGGCCAGGACGGGGAGCTGTTTTTT
TRBV12-3/TRBV12-4	TRBJ1-5	16	-	few	CASTKSGGFSNQPQHF	TGTGCCAGCACCAAATCCGGAGGGTTTAGCAATCAGCCCCAGCATTTT
TRBV5-1	TRBJ2-1	15	-	-	CASSLGRGAYNEQFF	TGCGCCAGCAGCTTGGGAAGGGGCGCCTACAATGAGCAGTTCTTC
TRBV30	TRBJ2-7	9	-	few	CAWSVREYF	TGTGCCTGGAGTGTACGGGAGTACTTC
TRBV27	TRBJ1-4	16	-	-	CASRLTTWGRREKLFF	TGTGCCAGCAGACTTACGACGTGGGGGAGGCGAGAAAAACTGTTTTTT
TRBV24-1	TRBJ2-5	13	-	many	CATSGRTQETQYF	TGTGCCACCAGTGGGCGGACACAAGAGACCCAGTACTTC
TRBV12-3/TRBV12-4	TRBJ1-2	13	-	many	CASSLGRIYGYTF	TGTGCCAGCAGTTTAGGGCGGATCTATGGCTACACCTTC
TRBV6-2/TRBV6-3	TRBJ1-1	11	-	-	CASSPRSEAFF	TGTGCCAGCAGCCCGAGGAGCGAAGCTTTCTTT
TRBV6-1	TRBJ2-6	18	-	few	CASLRDSLQLSGANVLTF	TGTGCCAGCTTGCGGGACAGCCTTCAACTCTCTGGGGCCAACGTCCTGACTTTC
TRBV3-1	TRBJ2-1	16	TRBD2	-	CASSDSGSVRENEQFF	TGTGCCAGCAGCGATAGCGGGAGTGTTAGGGAAAATGAGCAGTTCTTC
TRBV11-3	TRBJ2-7	12	-	once	CASSRGTSEQYF	TGTGCCAGCAGCAGAGGGACGAGCGAGCAGTACTTC
TRBV29-1	TRBJ2-5	9	TRBD1	few	CSDHRGQYF	TGCAGCGACCACAGGGGCCAGTACTTC
TRBV12-3/TRBV12-4	TRBJ2-3	13	TRBD1	-	CASSSDREDTQYF	TGTGCCAGCAGTTCGGACAGGGAGGATACGCAGTATTTT
TRBV10-3	TRBJ2-7	14	TRBD1	many	CAISPGTGGYEQYF	TGTGCCATCAGTCCCGGGACAGGGGGCTACGAGCAGTACTTC
TRBV4-1	TRBJ2-1	18	TRBD2	many	CASSPGLAAFFSYNEQFF	TGCGCCAGCAGTCCGGGACTAGCGGCGTTTTTTTCCTACAATGAGCAGTTCTTC
TRBV12-3/TRBV12-4	TRBJ2-5	15	-	many	CASSAGHPSQETQYF	TGTGCCAGCAGTGCCGGACACCCGTCCCAAGAGACCCAGTACTTC
TRBV7-9	TRBJ1-2	16	-	many	CASSLALVNRGYGYTF	TGTGCCAGCAGCTTAGCGTTGGTAAACCGAGGATATGGCTACACCTTC
TRBV12-3/TRBV12-4	TRBJ2-1	16	TRBD2	many	CASRSSLAGGNNEQFF	TGTGCCAGCAGGTCTTCCCTAGCGGGAGGTAACAATGAGCAGTTCTTC
TRBV28	TRBJ2-7	15	-	-	CASTARQTISYEQYF	TGTGCCAGCACCGCGAGACAGACCATCTCCTACGAGCAGTACTTC
TRBV5-1	TRBJ2-7	15	-	few	CASSGKGDGACEQYF	TGCGCCAGCAGCGGAAAGGGGGACGGAGCCTGCGAGCAGTACTTC
TRBV7-2	TRBJ1-2	11	-	-	CASSFAYGYTF	TGTGCCAGCAGCTTTGCGTATGGCTACACCTTC
TRBV10-3	TRBJ2-3	15	TRBD2	few	CAITETSGSTDTQYF	TGTGCCATCACGGAAACTAGCGGAAGCACAGATACGCAGTATTTT
TRBV7-9	TRBJ1-2	14	TRBD1	-	CASSSSGGRYGYTF	TGTGCCAGCAGCTCGTCAGGGGGCCGCTATGGCTACACCTTC
TRBV20-1	TRBJ1-2	15	TRBD1	many	CSARVGQGNLYGYTF	TGCAGTGCTAGAGTCGGACAGGGAAATCTCTATGGCTACACCTTC
TRBV6-5	TRBJ2-7	14	-	many	CASSYGTSSYEQYF	TGTGCCAGCAGTTATGGCACTAGCTCCTACGAGCAGTACTTC
TRBV13	TRBJ2-1	13	-	-	CASESPHYNEQFF	TGTGCCAGTGAATCTCCCCACTACAATGAGCAGTTCTTC
TRBV12-3/TRBV12-4	TRBJ2-1	17	-	many	CASSFEGGVRSYNEQFF	TGTGCCAGCAGTTTTGAAGGGGGGGTTCGCTCCTACAATGAGCAGTTCTTC
TRBV12-5	TRBJ2-6	23	TRBD2	many	CASGLVLGLGLQESFSGANVLTF	TGTGCTAGTGGTTTGGTACTTGGTTTGGGACTACAGGAGTCCTTCTCTGGGGCCAACGTCCTGACTTTC
TRBV27	TRBJ2-7	16	-	-	CASSFASWTASYEQYF	TGTGCCAGCAGTTTCGCATCTTGGACGGCTTCCTACGAGCAGTACTTC